The 5 T cell receptor beta chains presented below share a single source sample, sequenced in a study of shared clonotypes between healthy human individuals. The protocol was immunoSEQ multiplex PCR, while the TCRdb copy is restricted to in-frame clones and leaves out a portion. The repertoire holds 190,000 or so clones, with approximately 60% as singletons. Material for sequencing was memory CD4+ T cells sorted from blood. Subset given: CD45RA-negative fraction. These receptors originate from a man aged 25 to 40 in good health.

The chain uses TRBV5-1 and TRBJ2-1; 10 nucleotides match TRBD2. The V gene end was trimmed by 0 bases and the J gene end by 7 bases; junction bases not matched to a gene: 4. CDR3 length: 15 residues. Per the germline V gene, CDR1 is SGHRS and CDR2 is YFSETQ. In DNA, the CDR3 is TGCGCCAGCAGCTTGGAGCTAGCGGGAGTAAATGAGCAGTTCTTC. It translates to CASSLELAGVNEQFF.

V is TRBV7-2 and J is TRBJ2-1; TRBD2 matches 10 bases. Looked up from germline, CDR1 is SGHTA and CDR2 is FQGNSA. The CDR3 is 13 amino acids. V was clipped by 4 bases and J by 7 bases; unmatched bases: 1. The CDR3 DNA is TGTGCCAGCAGCTGGACTAGCGGTAATGAGCAGTTCTTC. Encoded protein: CASSWTSGNEQFF.

This clone was seen many times. The chain employs TRBV11-2 and TRBJ2-1, with 7 bases aligning to TRBD1. Germline trimming cut 4 bases from V and 10 bases from J; bases unmatched to any gene: 10. The germline V gene encodes CDR1 SGHAT and CDR2 FQNNGV. The CDR3 is 14 residues long. The CDR3 bases are TGTGCCAGCAGCTCTTTAACAGGGGTAAGGGAGCAGTTCTTC. This translates into CASSSLTGVREQFF.

V and J are TRBV6-5 and TRBJ1-2, with D possibly being TRBD1 (6 bases). The germline V and J ends were trimmed by 7 bases and 4 bases, with 16 bases remaining between them. CDR3 length: 14 amino acids. Germline-derived CDR1 and CDR2 are MNHEY and SVGAGI. CDR3 nucleotide sequence: TGTGCCAGCACTCCAAGGGGGGGCGCCTATGGCTACACCTTC. It is translated as CASTPRGGAYGYTF.

This chain joins TRBV18 and TRBJ2-2; D not certain. Germline values: CDR1 KGHSH, CDR2 LQKENI. The V gene lost 2 bases and the J gene lost 1 base, with 11 bases spanning the gap. This CDR3 contains 16 residues. This CDR3 reads CASSPTPPVNTGELFF. The CDR3 DNA follows: TGTGCCAGCTCACCAACCCCCCCAGTGAACACCGGGGAGCTGTTTTTT.